This T cell receptor beta chain is from a study of T cells in Graves' hyperthyroidism and ophthalmopathy. Background on the study: Peripheral blood draws took place at initial diagnosis, ahead of any treatment. Study-level points and caveats: Blood samples included most of the expanded thyroid clonotypes exceeding 0.001.

Subjects with ophthalmopathy showed a Clinical Activity Score no lower than 3, a NOSPECS grade no lower than 4, and a duration shorter than 3 months. More than 9.5 ml fresh peripheral blood yielded the PBMCs. The germline V gene has CDR1 SEHNR and CDR2 FQNEAQ (reference sequence). The CDR3 contains 12 residues. The V gene lost 4 bases and the J gene lost 6 bases, with 6 bases spanning the gap. From RNA transcripts, TCR beta CDR3 regions were amplified. Primed by the HTBI set, a first-round RT-PCR was run on the TCR CDR3. TCRdb re-derived calls from the multiplex PCR reads in MiXCR, one entry per CDR3 protein. The data hold around 690,000 distinct CDR3 sequences, with 20% observed a single time. Comments on this clonotype: As yet, its antigen is unknown.

This sequence originates from a man younger than 40 with Graves' ophthalmopathy. The specimen sequenced was blood. The J gene is TRBJ2-2, the V gene TRBV7-9; no firm D call. The CDR3 protein is CASSSKSGELFF. CDR3 DNA sequence: TGTGCCAGCAGCTCTAAATCCGGGGAGCTGTTTTTT. Drawing the rest from reference TRBV7-9 and TRBJ2-2, the complete variable domain is DTGVSQNPRHKITKRGQNVTFRCDPISEHNRLYWYRQTLGQGPEFLTYFQNEAQLEKSRLLSDRFSAERPKGSFSTLEIQRTEQGDSAMYLCASSSKSGELFFGEGSRLTVL.